The 30 T cell receptor beta chains below were found in one sample sequenced in a study of chemoradiotherapy in HPV16-positive cancers. TCRdb keeps only in-frame clones here, not all; method: immunoSEQ multiplex PCR. The sample comprises 10,000 to 15,000 clones, over 70% of which are singletons, and less than 8.5% rests with the top ten. The sample was taken from a patient who underwent chemoradiotherapy. Receptors were obtained from a human donor with HPV-associated anogenital cancer.

CDR3 in DNA: TGCAGCGTTGATTCCGGTAGCTCCTACAATGAGCAGTTCTTC. Its protein is CSVDSGSSYNEQFF. The chain uses TRBV29-1 and TRBJ2-1, with D unresolved. Trimming removed 3 bases at V and 0 bases at J, with 9 bases between. Per the germline V gene, CDR1 is SQVTM and CDR2 is ANQGSEA. CDR3 size: 14 residues.

The chain links TRBV4-1 to TRBJ2-3; D not resolved. Trimming left V 7 bases short and J 0 bases short, with 23 bases between. There are 18 residues in the CDR3. Germline V gene lookup returns CDR1 MGHRA and CDR2 YSYEKL. The DNA of the CDR3 is TGCGCCAGCAAACCAATTGGCCGGAACTCCCTTAGCACAGATACGCAGTATTTT. It codes for CASKPIGRNSLSTDTQYF.

This sequence joins TRBV4-3 and TRBJ2-7, with 9 positions matching TRBD1. V dropped 0 bases and J dropped 4; count of bases not matched to a gene: 4. The CDR3 contains 15 residues. From germline, CDR1 is LGHNA and CDR2 YSLEER. CDR3 nucleotides: TGCGCCAGCAGCCAAGATCCAGGGACAGGGTACGAGCAGTACTTC. This translates into CASSQDPGTGYEQYF.

The rearrangement uses TRBV11-3 and TRBJ2-2; TRBD1 might be the D (5 bases). Germline V gene data show CDR1 as SGHNT and CDR2 as YENEEA. V dropped 2 bases and J dropped 3 bases, with 10 bases sitting between them. There are 15 residues in the CDR3. The CDR3 loop reads CASSLSLGDTGELFF. DNA for the CDR3: TGTGCCAGCAGCTTAAGTCTAGGGGACACCGGGGAGCTGTTTTTT.

The chain links TRBV7-9 to TRBJ1-1, with unresolved D. Trimming cost V 5 bases and J 2 bases, with 3 bases left between them. CDR1 is SEHNR, CDR2 FQNEAQ, per germline (reference sequence). The CDR3 is 11 residues long. DNA of the CDR3: TGTGCCAGCAGCGATAACACTGAAGCTTTCTTT. Its protein is CASSDNTEAFF.

This clone was detected only a few times. Mismatch with germline at one junction end may stem from a read error. The gene calls are TRBV7-9 and TRBJ2-7; TRBD2 agrees at 9 bases. The CDR3 is 12 amino acids. Germline CDR1 and CDR2: SEHNR and FQNEAQ (reference sequence). The CDR3, as DNA: TGTGCCAGCAGCTTAAGAGCGGGAGGTATCCAATTC. It translates to CASSLRAGGIQF.

This clone was detected only a few times. The chain employs TRBV5-6 and TRBJ2-3; 7 positions match TRBD2. From germline, CDR1 is SGHDT and CDR2 YYEEEE. This CDR3 region has 17 residues. V shed 3 bases, J shed 6 bases, and the junction held 16 bases outside the gene matches. The CDR3 DNA is TGTGCCAGCAGCTCCCCCTCCCCGGGACTACTGCGCGATACGCAGTATTTT. Protein product: CASSSPSPGLLRDTQYF.

This rearrangement joins TRBV7-9 to TRBJ1-1; the D is unclear. The CDR3 length is 14 residues. V was trimmed by 2 bases and J by 4 bases, leaving 11 bases between them. Germline CDR1 is SEHNR and CDR2 is FQNEAQ (reference sequence). The CDR3 loop is CASSLTASSTEAFF. The DNA of the CDR3 is TGTGCCAGCAGCTTAACAGCGAGCAGCACTGAAGCTTTCTTT.

The sample holds a few counts of this clone. The chain joins TRBV2 to TRBJ1-3, with D possibly matching TRBD1 (5 bases). V lost 7 bases and J 5 bases, leaving 9 bases between the germline ends. Germline CDR1 and CDR2: SNHLY and FYNNEI. This CDR3 region has 12 residues. Here the CDR3 reads CASTQGRNTIYF. As DNA, the CDR3 is TGTGCCAGCACCCAGGGTCGAAACACCATATATTTT.

The V gene is TRBV4-1, the J gene TRBJ2-2, with 7 bases aligning to TRBD2. Germline loops: CDR1 MGHRA, CDR2 YSYEKL. The CDR3 has 18 residues. Trimming cost V 0 bases and J 0 bases; bases outside gene matches: 7. This chain's CDR3 is CASSQDLWGRANTGELFF. The CDR3 coding sequence is TGCGCCAGCAGCCAAGATCTTTGGGGGAGGGCGAACACCGGGGAGCTGTTTTTT.

The chain links TRBV28 to TRBJ2-7; D could derive from TRBD1 or TRBD2 (6 bases each). The CDR3 is made up of 15 amino acids. Germline CDR1 is MDHEN and CDR2 is SYDVKM. Between the trimmed V and J ends, which lost 7 bases and 3 bases, there was a span of 19 bases. The CDR3 sequence is CASTPRDTSYYEQYF. CDR3 in DNA: TGTGCCAGCACCCCCCGGGACACTAGCTACTACGAGCAGTACTTC.

The genes are TRBV6-5 and TRBJ1-2, with D possibly TRBD1 on 5 matching bases. Looked up from germline, CDR1 is MNHEY and CDR2 is SVGAGI. Between the trimmed V and J ends, which lost 5 bases and 4 bases, there was a span of 8 bases. This CDR3 has 12 amino acids. In nucleotides, the CDR3 is TGTGCCAGCAGTCCGGGGCTCTATGGCTACACCTTC. As protein: CASSPGLYGYTF.

The table lists this clone with a few counts. J is TRBJ2-3 and V is TRBV7-2; no reliable D call. The CDR3 spans 12 residues. Trimming took off 0 bases at V and 5 bases at J, with 3 bases between the two ends. The germline gives CDR1 SGHTA, CDR2 FQGNSA. DNA for the CDR3: TGTGCCAGCAGCTTAGCGGAAGATACGCAGTATTTT. It encodes CASSLAEDTQYF.

The CDR3 DNA reads TGTGCCAGCAGCCTCGGTGGACGGGGGCAAGAGACCCAGTACTTC. It translates to CASSLGGRGQETQYF. The J gene is TRBJ2-5, the V gene TRBV7-8; TRBD2 is a possible D gene (6 bases). CDR3 size: 15 residues. Germline V CDR1 and CDR2: SGHVS, FQNEAQ. V lost 5 bases to trimming and J lost 2 bases, with 15 bases between them.

This chain joins TRBV30 and TRBJ1-3, with D perhaps matching TRBD1 (5 bases). Trimming took off 4 bases at V and 4 bases at J, with 14 bases between the two ends. The germline CDR1 and CDR2 sequences are GTSNPN and SVGIG (reference sequence). The CDR3 runs 14 residues. The DNA of the CDR3 is TGTGCCTGGATTCGGTCAGGGATCGGAAACACCATATATTTT. It encodes CAWIRSGIGNTIYF.

The CDR3 bases are TGTGCCAGCAGTGAACCAGGACTAGCGAACAATGAGCAGTTCTTC. Translating gives CASSEPGLANNEQFF. The chain recombines TRBV25-1 with TRBJ2-1; 9 nucleotides match TRBD2. The CDR3 is made up of 15 amino acids. The V gene end was trimmed by 2 bases and the J gene end by 5 bases; junction bases not matched to a gene: 4. Germline assignment: CDR1 MGHDK and CDR2 SYGVNS. Together with reference TRBV25-1 and TRBJ2-1, the CDR3 gives the full variable domain: EADIYQTPRYLVIGTGKKITLECSQTMGHDKMYWYQQDPGMELHLIHYSYGVNSTEKGDLSSESTVSRIRTEHFPLTLESARPSHTSQYLCASSEPGLANNEQFFGPGTRLTVL.

The CDR3 reads CASSWAGGQGPDTQYF. In nucleotides, the CDR3 is TGTGCCAGCAGCTGGGCAGGTGGACAGGGTCCAGATACGCAGTATTTT. The chain joins TRBV11-2 to TRBJ2-3; 8 nucleotides line up with TRBD1. CDR3 length: 16 amino acids. CDR1 is SGHAT and CDR2 is FQNNGV in the germline V gene. Trimming took 4 bases from V and 4 from J; bases not matched to a gene: 10.

J is TRBJ2-3 and V is TRBV6-1; 12 nucleotides match TRBD2. Trimming cost V 4 bases and J 2 bases; bases outside gene matches: 1. Germline CDR1 and CDR2: MNHNS and SASEGT. The CDR3 length is 15 residues. Written as DNA, the CDR3 is TGTGCCAGCAGTGGACTAGCGGGAGCCACAGATACGCAGTATTTT. Residues: CASSGLAGATDTQYF.

The V and J genes are TRBV5-6 and TRBJ2-7; D is perhaps TRBD2 (5 bases). The germline CDR1 and CDR2 sequences are SGHDT and YYEEEE. This CDR3 spans 16 amino acids. The V and J ends lost 0 bases and 0 bases respectively, with 13 bases between them. CDR3 loop: CASSLGGRGYSYEQYF. DNA of the CDR3: TGTGCCAGCAGCTTGGGCGGTCGAGGGTACTCCTACGAGCAGTACTTC.

The chain joins TRBV9 to TRBJ2-7, with D possibly being TRBD1 (6 bases). The ends were cut back, 3 bases at V and 4 bases at J, with 14 bases in the middle. Germline V lookup: CDR1 SGDLS, CDR2 YYNGEE. The CDR3 covers 14 residues. The DNA of the CDR3 is TGTGCCAGCAGCGCAGGAGACAGGAAATACGAGCAGTACTTC. Its translation: CASSAGDRKYEQYF.

V gene TRBV7-9 combines with J gene TRBJ1-1; D may be TRBD1 (5 bases). There are 15 residues in the CDR3. From germline, CDR1 is SEHNR and CDR2 FQNEAQ (reference sequence). Trimming shortened V by 5 bases and J by 2 bases, and 15 bases separated the two germline ends. CDR3 bases: TGTGCCAGCAGCCACTCAGACAGTCCCAACACTGAAGCTTTCTTT. It codes for CASSHSDSPNTEAFF.

A few counts support this clone. V gene TRBV6-6 combines with J gene TRBJ2-6, with D unclear. The V end was cut by 6 bases, the J end by 4 bases, with 7 bases between. The germline V gene encodes CDR1 MNHNY and CDR2 SVGAGI (reference sequence). This CDR3 spans 13 amino acids. CDR3 in amino acids: CASSLGGANVLTF. CDR3 coding DNA: TGTGCCAGCAGCCTGGGAGGGGCCAACGTCCTGACTTTC.

The V call is TRBV7-2, the J call TRBJ1-1; D not certain. The length of the CDR3 is 17 residues. V shed 3 bases and J shed 1 base, with 18 bases lying between them. CDR1 is SGHTA, CDR2 FQGNSA, per germline. CDR3 bases: TGTGCCAGCAGCTTGACCCCGATGAGTCTGGGGAACACTGAAGCTTTCTTT. Protein sequence: CASSLTPMSLGNTEAFF.

The chain links TRBV28 to TRBJ2-2; D unresolved. The V gene lost 1 base and the J gene lost 2 bases, with 11 bases spanning the gap. Germline CDR1 and CDR2: MDHEN and SYDVKM. The CDR3 totals 16 residues. CDR3 in amino acids: CASSLFWEGNTGELFF. The CDR3 DNA reads TGTGCCAGCAGTTTATTTTGGGAAGGTAACACCGGGGAGCTGTTTTTT.

V gene TRBV7-3 combines with J gene TRBJ2-2; 10 bases agree with TRBD2. Unmatched junction bases numbered 5, after V lost 2 bases and J lost 5 bases. Germline V CDR1 and CDR2: SGHTA, FQGTGA. This CDR3 region has 16 residues. The CDR3 sequence is CASSLEREGLTGELFF. CDR3 sequence (DNA): TGTGCCAGCAGCTTAGAGCGGGAGGGCTTGACCGGGGAGCTGTTTTTT.

This chain joins TRBV6-5 and TRBJ1-1; perhaps TRBD1 as D (5 bases). The length of the CDR3 is 13 residues. CDR1 MNHEY and CDR2 SVGAGI come from the germline V gene. Trimming cost V 8 bases and J 5 bases, with 15 bases left between them. Written as DNA, the CDR3 is TGTGCCAGCCTTTCGGCAGGGATGACTGAAGCTTTCTTT. This translates into CASLSAGMTEAFF.

The sample holds a few counts of this clone. The chain recombines TRBV7-2 with TRBJ2-1; D remains unclear. CDR1 SGHTA and CDR2 FQGNSA come from the germline V gene. This CDR3 comprises 11 residues. V lost 0 bases, J lost 8 bases, and 2 bases lay in between. The chain's CDR3 is CASSLAYEQFF. CDR3 coding DNA: TGTGCCAGCAGCTTAGCTTATGAGCAGTTCTTC. The full variable domain, in which reference TRBV7-2 and TRBJ2-1 provide the parts outside the CDR3, is GAGVSQSPSNKVTEKGKDVELRCDPISGHTALYWYRQSLGQGLEFLIYFQGNSAPDKSGLPSDRFSAERTGGSVSTLTIQRTQQEDSAVYLCASSLAYEQFFGPGTRLTVL.

The chain recombines TRBV30 with TRBJ2-1; D possibly uses TRBD1 or TRBD2 (5 bases each). Trimming pared 2 bases from V and 4 bases from J, leaving 15 bases between. Germline V lookup: CDR1 GTSNPN, CDR2 SVGIG (reference sequence). The CDR3 totals 15 residues. CDR3 nucleotide sequence: TGTGCCTGGAGTAAAACCCAGAGGGGATACAATGAGCAGTTCTTC. As protein: CAWSKTQRGYNEQFF.

V is TRBV6-1 and J is TRBJ2-1; 8 positions match TRBD2. Looked up from germline, CDR1 is MNHNS and CDR2 is SASEGT. CDR3 length: 13 residues. J was trimmed by 5 bases and V by 6 bases; bases with no gene match: 3. Here the CDR3 DNA reads TGTGCCAGCAGACTAGCGGAGAACAATGAGCAGTTCTTC. It yields the protein CASRLAENNEQFF.

V is TRBV18 and J is TRBJ2-2; no clear D. CDR1 is KGHSH, CDR2 LQKENI, per germline. The CDR3 length is 20 residues. The V gene lost 1 base and the J gene lost 0 bases, with 21 bases spanning the gap. Here the CDR3 reads CASSPLVSSLTTTNTGELFF. Here the CDR3 DNA reads TGTGCCAGCTCACCACTGGTGTCGTCCCTGACGACGACGAACACCGGGGAGCTGTTTTTT.